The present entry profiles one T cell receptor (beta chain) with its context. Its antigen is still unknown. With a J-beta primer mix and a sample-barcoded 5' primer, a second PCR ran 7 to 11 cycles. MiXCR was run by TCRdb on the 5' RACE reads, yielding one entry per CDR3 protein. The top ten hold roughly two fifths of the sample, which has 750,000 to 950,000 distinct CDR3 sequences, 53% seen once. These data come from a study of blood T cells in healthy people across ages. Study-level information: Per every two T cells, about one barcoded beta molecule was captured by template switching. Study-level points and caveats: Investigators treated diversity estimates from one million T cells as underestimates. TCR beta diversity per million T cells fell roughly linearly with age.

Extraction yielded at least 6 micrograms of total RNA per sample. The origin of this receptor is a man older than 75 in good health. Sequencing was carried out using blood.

The chain's CDR3 is CSSSGTGENEQYF. CDR3 in DNA: TGCAGCTCCTCCGGGACAGGTGAAAATGAGCAGTACTTC. The chain is built from TRBV29-1 and TRBJ2-1; 8 bases agree with TRBD1. The end of the DNA is better explained by TRBJ2-7, so the J call may be wrong. This CDR3 comprises 13 residues. Per germline, CDR1 SQVTM and CDR2 ANQGSEA.